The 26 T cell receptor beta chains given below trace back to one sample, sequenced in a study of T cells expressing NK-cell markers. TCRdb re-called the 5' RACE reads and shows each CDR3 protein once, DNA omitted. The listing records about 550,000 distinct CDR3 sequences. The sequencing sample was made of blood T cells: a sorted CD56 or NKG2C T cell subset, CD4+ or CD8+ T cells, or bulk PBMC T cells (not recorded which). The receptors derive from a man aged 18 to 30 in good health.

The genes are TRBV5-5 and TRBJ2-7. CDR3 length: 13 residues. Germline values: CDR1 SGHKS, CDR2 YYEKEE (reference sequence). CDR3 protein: CASSLVNSGEQYF.

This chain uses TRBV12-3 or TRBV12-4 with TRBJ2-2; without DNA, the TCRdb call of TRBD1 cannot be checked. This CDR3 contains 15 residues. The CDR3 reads CASRSRTGKNGELFF.

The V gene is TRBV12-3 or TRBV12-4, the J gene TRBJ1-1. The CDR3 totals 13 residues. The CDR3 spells CASSRTYVTEAFF.

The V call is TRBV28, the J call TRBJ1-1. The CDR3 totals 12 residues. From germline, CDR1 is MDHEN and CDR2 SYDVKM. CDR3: CASSLLTSVAFF.

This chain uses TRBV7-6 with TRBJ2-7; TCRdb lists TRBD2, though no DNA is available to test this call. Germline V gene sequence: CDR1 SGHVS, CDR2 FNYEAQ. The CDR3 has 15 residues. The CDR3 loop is CASSLVLADSYEQYF.

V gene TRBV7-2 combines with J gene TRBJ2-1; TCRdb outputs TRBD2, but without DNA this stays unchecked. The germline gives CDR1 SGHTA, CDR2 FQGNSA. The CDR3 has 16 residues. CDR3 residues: CASSPPGVTVNNEQFF.

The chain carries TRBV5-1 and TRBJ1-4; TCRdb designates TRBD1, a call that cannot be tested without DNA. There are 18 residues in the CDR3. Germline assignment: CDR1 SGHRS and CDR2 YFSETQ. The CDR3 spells CASSSGGARGVTREKLFF.

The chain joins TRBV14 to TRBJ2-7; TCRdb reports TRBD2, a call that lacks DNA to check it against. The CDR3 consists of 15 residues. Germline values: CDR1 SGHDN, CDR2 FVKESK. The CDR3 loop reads CASSRETSGPYEQYF.

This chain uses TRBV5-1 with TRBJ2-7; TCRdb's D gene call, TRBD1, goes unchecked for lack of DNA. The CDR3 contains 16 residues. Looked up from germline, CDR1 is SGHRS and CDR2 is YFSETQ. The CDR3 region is CASSLAQSTEPYEQYF.

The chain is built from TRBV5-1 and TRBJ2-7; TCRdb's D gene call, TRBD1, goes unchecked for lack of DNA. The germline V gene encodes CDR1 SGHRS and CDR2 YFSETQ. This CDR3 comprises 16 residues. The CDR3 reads CASSLGPGERTYEQYF.

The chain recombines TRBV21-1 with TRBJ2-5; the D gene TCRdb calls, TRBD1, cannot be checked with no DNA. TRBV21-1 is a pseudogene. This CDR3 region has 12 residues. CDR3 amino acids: CASDRGKETQYF.

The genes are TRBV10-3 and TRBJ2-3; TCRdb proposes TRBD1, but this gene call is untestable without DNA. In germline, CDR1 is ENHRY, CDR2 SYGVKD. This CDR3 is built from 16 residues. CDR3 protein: CAISEPPRTSTDTQYF.

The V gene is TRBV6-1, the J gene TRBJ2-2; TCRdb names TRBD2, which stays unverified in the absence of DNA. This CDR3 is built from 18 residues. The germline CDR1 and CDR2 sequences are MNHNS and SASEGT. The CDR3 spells CASRGLAGVLSSSGELFF.

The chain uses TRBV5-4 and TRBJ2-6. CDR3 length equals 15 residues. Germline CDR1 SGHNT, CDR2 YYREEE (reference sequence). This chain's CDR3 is CASSIGSSGANVLTF.

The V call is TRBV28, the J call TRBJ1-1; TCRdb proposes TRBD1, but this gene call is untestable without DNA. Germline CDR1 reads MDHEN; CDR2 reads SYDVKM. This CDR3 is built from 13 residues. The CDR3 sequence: CASESQGVTEAFF.

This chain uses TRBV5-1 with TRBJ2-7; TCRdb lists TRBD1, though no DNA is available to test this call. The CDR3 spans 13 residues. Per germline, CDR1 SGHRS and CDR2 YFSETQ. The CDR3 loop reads CASRQDTPSEQYF. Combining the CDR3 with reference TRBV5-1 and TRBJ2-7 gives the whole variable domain KAGVTQTPRYLIKTRGQQVTLSCSPISGHRSVSWYQQTPGQGLQFLFEYFSETQRNKGNFPGRFSGRQFSNSRSEMNVSTLELGDSALYLCASRQDTPSEQYFGPGTRLTVT.

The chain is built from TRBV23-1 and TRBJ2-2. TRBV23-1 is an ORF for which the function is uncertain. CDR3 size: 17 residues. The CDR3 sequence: CASSHNDMLSNTGELFF.

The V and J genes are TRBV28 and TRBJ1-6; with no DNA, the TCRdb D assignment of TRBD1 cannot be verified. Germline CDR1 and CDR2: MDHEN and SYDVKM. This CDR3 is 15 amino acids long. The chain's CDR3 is CASSLVQGMNSPLHF.

CDR3 residues: CASSFGTGLETQYF. The chain has TRBV5-1 and TRBJ2-5; no DNA is available, so the TRBD1 call from TCRdb remains unchecked. The CDR3 has 14 residues. Looked up from germline, CDR1 is SGHRS and CDR2 is YFSETQ.

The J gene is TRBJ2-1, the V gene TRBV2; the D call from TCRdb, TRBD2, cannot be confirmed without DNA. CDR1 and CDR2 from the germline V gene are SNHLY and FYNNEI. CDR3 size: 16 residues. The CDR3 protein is CASKGNIAGGRNEQFF.

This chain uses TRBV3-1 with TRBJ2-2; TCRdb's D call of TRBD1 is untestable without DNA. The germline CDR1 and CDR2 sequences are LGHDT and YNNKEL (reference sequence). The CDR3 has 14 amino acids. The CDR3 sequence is CASRRQTGTGELFF.

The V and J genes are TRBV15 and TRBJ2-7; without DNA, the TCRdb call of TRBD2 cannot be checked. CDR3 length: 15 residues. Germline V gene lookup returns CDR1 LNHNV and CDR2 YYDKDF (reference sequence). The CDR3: CATRSGLAGTYEQYF.

CDR3: CASSQEGRERPYNEQFF. The chain couples TRBV4-2 to TRBJ2-1; TCRdb designates TRBD1, a call that cannot be tested without DNA. The CDR3 covers 17 residues. Germline CDR1 reads LGHNA; CDR2 reads YNFKEQ.

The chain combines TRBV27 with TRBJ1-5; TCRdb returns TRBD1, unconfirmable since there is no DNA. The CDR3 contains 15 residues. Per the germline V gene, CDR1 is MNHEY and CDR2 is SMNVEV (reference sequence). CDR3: CASSLTGMVGQPQHF.

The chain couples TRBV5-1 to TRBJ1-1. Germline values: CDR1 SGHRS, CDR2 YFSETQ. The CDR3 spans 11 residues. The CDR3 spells CASSLAGLAFF.

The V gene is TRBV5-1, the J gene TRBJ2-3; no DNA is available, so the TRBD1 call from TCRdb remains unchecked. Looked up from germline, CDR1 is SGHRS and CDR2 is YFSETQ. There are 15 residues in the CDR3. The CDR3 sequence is CASSSGLGNTDTQYF.